The clone carrying this T cell receptor beta chain has a handful of counts. These data are taken from a study of radiotherapy plus CTLA-4 blockade in lung cancer. This table comes from immunoSEQ multiplex PCR, and its TCRdb copy is limited to in-frame clones, with some not included. The sample carries tens of thousands of clones, roughly 80% recorded once. This CDR3 spans 14 amino acids. Germline V gene lookup returns CDR1 PRHDT and CDR2 FYEKMQ (reference sequence). Trimming left V 5 bases short and J 7 bases short, with 14 bases between. Ipilimumab-mediated CTLA-4 blockade plus focal radiation was given to patients having chemo-refractory metastatic non-small-cell lung cancer.

The clonotype was recovered from a human donor with non-small cell lung cancer who had a complete response to radiotherapy plus ipilimumab. The rearrangement uses TRBV13 and TRBJ1-4; perhaps TRBD1 as D (5 bases). This material consisted of peripheral blood, taken from a patient treated with radiotherapy plus ipilimumab. The CDR3 protein is CASSPTAIGEKLFF. The DNA of the CDR3 is TGTGCCAGCAGCCCGACAGCGATTGGTGAAAAACTGTTTTTT.